This T cell receptor (beta chain) was identified during a study of neurological immune-mediated disorders. TCRdb re-analysed the 5' RACE reads in MiXCR, keeping a single row per CDR3 protein. The sample has some 48,000 distinct CDR3 sequences, roughly 21% seen once; the top ten hold around 4.7%. This clonotype was counted many times. Documented time point: technical triplicate 3. Sequenced sample: PBMCs. The receptor was isolated from a man aged 60-69 years with HTLV-1-associated myelopathy (HAM/TSP).

The CDR3 bases are TGTGCCAGTAGCCTTGGTAATGAAAAACTGTTTTTT. Protein sequence: CASSLGNEKLFF. The V and J genes are TRBV19 and TRBJ1-4; D gene ambiguous. CDR1 is LNHDA, CDR2 SQIVND, per germline (reference sequence). CDR3 length: 12 amino acids. Between the trimmed V and J ends, which lost 6 bases and 4 bases, there was a span of 6 bases.